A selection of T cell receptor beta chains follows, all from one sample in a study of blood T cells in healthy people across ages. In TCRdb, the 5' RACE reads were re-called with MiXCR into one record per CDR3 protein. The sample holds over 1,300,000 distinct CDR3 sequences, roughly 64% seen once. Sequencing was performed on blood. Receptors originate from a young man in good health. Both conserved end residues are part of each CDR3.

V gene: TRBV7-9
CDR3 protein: CASSLVTGESTEAFF

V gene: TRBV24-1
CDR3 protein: CATSDATPGQFF

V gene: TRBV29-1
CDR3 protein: CSATGGDGKNIQYF

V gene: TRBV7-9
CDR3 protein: CASSVTGPTNYGYTF

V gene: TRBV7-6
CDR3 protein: CASSLAPVGSYEQYF

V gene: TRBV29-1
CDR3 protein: CSVRLGDTQYF

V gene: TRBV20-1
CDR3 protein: CSAPLYSRGDGKPGANVLTF

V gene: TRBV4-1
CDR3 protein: CASSQGQEGNGYTF

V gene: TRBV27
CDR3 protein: CASSLDVGYGYTF

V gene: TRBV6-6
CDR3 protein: CASSPGLAGGKYTQYF

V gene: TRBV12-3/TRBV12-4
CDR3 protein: CASSFQGARGNIQYF

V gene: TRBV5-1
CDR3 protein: CASSPLISDNEQFF

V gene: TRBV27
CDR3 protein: CASSLSGQLNNQPQHF

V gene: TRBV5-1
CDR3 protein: CASSLEAGSHEQYF

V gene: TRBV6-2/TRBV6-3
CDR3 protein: CASSYPLNRATNEKLFF

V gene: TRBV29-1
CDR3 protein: CSVLRQGTDTQYF